This TCR beta chain was retrieved from a study of early T cells in non-severe SARS-CoV-2 infection. This clonotype was seen many times. The germline V gene has CDR1 SGHTA and CDR2 FQGTGA. The CDR3 contains 18 residues. Trimming removed 2 bases from V and 3 bases from J; junction bases left unmatched: 7. Unique molecular identifiers were added to individual cDNA molecules. Using its own MiXCR run on the 5' RACE reads, TCRdb lists one record per CDR3 protein. The sample carries under 20,000 distinct CDR3 sequences, around 5.7% recorded once. The sample consisted of whole blood. The sequence was collected from an adult who was a healthcare worker with PCR-confirmed SARS-CoV-2 infection or an uninfected control (not recorded which). This sequence joins TRBV7-3 and TRBJ2-1; 13 bases are a match to TRBD2. CDR3 sequence reads: CASSLLGLAGAGYNEQFF. The CDR3 nucleotides are TGTGCCAGCAGCTTACTTGGACTAGCGGGGGCTGGCTACAATGAGCAGTTCTTC.